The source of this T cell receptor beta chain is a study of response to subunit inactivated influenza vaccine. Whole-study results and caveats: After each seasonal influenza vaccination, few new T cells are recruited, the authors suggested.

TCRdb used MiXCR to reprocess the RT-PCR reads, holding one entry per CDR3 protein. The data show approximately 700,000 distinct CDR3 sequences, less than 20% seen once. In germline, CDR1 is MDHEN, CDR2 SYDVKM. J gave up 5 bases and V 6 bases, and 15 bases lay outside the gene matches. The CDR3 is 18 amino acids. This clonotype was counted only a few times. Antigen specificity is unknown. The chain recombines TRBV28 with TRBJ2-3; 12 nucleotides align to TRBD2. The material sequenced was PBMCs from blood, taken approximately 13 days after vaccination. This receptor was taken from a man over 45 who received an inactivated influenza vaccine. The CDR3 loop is CASRNSRLAGVGGDTQYF. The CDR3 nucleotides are TGTGCCAGCAGGAACTCGAGACTAGCGGGAGTAGGAGGAGATACGCAGTATTTT.